A selection of T cell receptor beta chains follows, all from one sample in a study of blood T cell repertoires in COVID-19. Produced via immunoSEQ multiplex PCR; TCRdb's table is partial and in-frame only. The sample shows 85,000 to 130,000 clones, roughly 80% of them seen only once. What was sequenced was peripheral blood. Receptors originate from a man between 60 and 75 years old with acute or convalescent COVID-19. The CDR3 runs from the conserved cysteine through the conserved F or W. D genes are given only for firm matches. Size is omitted from some rows. Given values are once, few, many or a class for expanded clones.

clone_size: -; v_call: TRBV7-2; d_call: TRBD1; j_call: TRBJ1-5; cdr3_nt: TGTGCCAGCAGCCCCGACAGGGGAGGTCAGCCCCAGCATTTT; cdr3_aa: CASSPDRGGQPQHF
clone_size: once; v_call: TRBV7-3; d_call: TRBD1; j_call: TRBJ2-7; cdr3_nt: TGTGCCAGCAGCCGGACAGGGGGCTGGGAGCAGTACTTC; cdr3_aa: CASSRTGGWEQYF
clone_size: -; v_call: TRBV9; d_call: TRBD1; j_call: TRBJ1-2; cdr3_nt: TGTGCCAGCAGCGCGGGACAGTCGTATGGCTACACCTTC; cdr3_aa: CASSAGQSYGYTF
clone_size: -; v_call: TRBV7-2; d_call: -; j_call: TRBJ2-3; cdr3_nt: TGTGCCAGCACCATCTCGGGGGGCCCCACAGATACGCAGTATTTT; cdr3_aa: CASTISGGPTDTQYF
clone_size: -; v_call: TRBV7-6; d_call: TRBD2; j_call: TRBJ2-7; cdr3_nt: TGTGCCAGCAGCTCGGGACTAGCGGGCCGATCGTACGAGCAGTACTTC; cdr3_aa: CASSSGLAGRSYEQYF
clone_size: -; v_call: TRBV24-1; d_call: -; j_call: TRBJ1-1; cdr3_nt: TGTGCCACCAGTGATAACGACAGGGAAGCTTTCTTT; cdr3_aa: CATSDNDREAFF
clone_size: -; v_call: TRBV28; d_call: -; j_call: TRBJ1-6; cdr3_nt: TGTGCCAGCAGTTTAGGGCTGGGAGGGTATAATTCACCCCTCCACTTT; cdr3_aa: CASSLGLGGYNSPLHF
clone_size: -; v_call: TRBV11-2; d_call: TRBD1; j_call: TRBJ2-7; cdr3_nt: TGTGCCAGCAGCGCCGGGACAGGGGCCTACGAGCAGTACTTC; cdr3_aa: CASSAGTGAYEQYF
clone_size: -; v_call: TRBV12-3/TRBV12-4; d_call: TRBD1; j_call: TRBJ1-2; cdr3_nt: TGTGCCAGCAGCCAGGGACAGGGTAGAGGCTACACCTTC; cdr3_aa: CASSQGQGRGYTF
clone_size: -; v_call: TRBV18; d_call: -; j_call: TRBJ1-1; cdr3_nt: TGTGCCAGCTCACCTCTAACAGGGATGAACACTGAAGCTTTCTTT; cdr3_aa: CASSPLTGMNTEAFF
clone_size: -; v_call: TRBV19; d_call: TRBD1; j_call: TRBJ1-6; cdr3_nt: TGTGCCAGTAGTCGACAGGGTGGTTCACCCCTCCACTTT; cdr3_aa: CASSRQGGSPLHF
clone_size: -; v_call: TRBV18; d_call: -; j_call: TRBJ1-1; cdr3_nt: TGTGCCAGCTCACCGGGCAGTGAAGCTTTCTTT; cdr3_aa: CASSPGSEAFF
clone_size: -; v_call: TRBV7-9; d_call: -; j_call: TRBJ1-3; cdr3_nt: TGTGCCAGCAGCTTAGCCCGCTCTGGAAACACCATATATTTT; cdr3_aa: CASSLARSGNTIYF
clone_size: once; v_call: TRBV19; d_call: -; j_call: TRBJ2-1; cdr3_nt: TGTGCCAGTAGTATAGACAGGAACTCCTACAATGAGCAGTTCTTC; cdr3_aa: CASSIDRNSYNEQFF
clone_size: once; v_call: TRBV25-1; d_call: TRBD1; j_call: TRBJ1-6; cdr3_nt: TGTGCCAGCAGTGAATCGAGGGGGACAGGGAGCTCACCCCTCCACTTT; cdr3_aa: CASSESRGTGSSPLHF
clone_size: few; v_call: TRBV1; d_call: -; j_call: TRBJ1-2; cdr3_nt: TGCACCAGCAGCCAAAACCCGGACAGGGATGGCGGCTACACCTTC; cdr3_aa: CTSSQNPDRDGGYTF
clone_size: -; v_call: TRBV18; d_call: TRBD1; j_call: TRBJ1-2; cdr3_nt: TGTGCCAGCTCACCCGACTCAGGGGGGTACTATGGCTACACCTTC; cdr3_aa: CASSPDSGGYYGYTF
clone_size: -; v_call: TRBV30; d_call: TRBD2; j_call: TRBJ2-7; cdr3_nt: TGTGCCTGGAGTCTACCCGGGACTAGCGGGGCTTCCTACGAGCAGTACTTC; cdr3_aa: CAWSLPGTSGASYEQYF
clone_size: -; v_call: TRBV19; d_call: -; j_call: TRBJ2-5; cdr3_nt: TGTGCCAGTAGTCTCGGCAGGGAAGAGACCCAGTACTTC; cdr3_aa: CASSLGREETQYF
clone_size: -; v_call: TRBV3-1/TRBV3-2; d_call: TRBD1; j_call: TRBJ1-5; cdr3_nt: TGTGCCAGCAGCCAAGAACAGGGGGGGAATCAGCCCCAGCATTTT; cdr3_aa: CASSQEQGGNQPQHF
clone_size: -; v_call: TRBV3-1/TRBV3-2; d_call: -; j_call: TRBJ2-5; cdr3_nt: TGTGCCAGCAGCCAAGATCAATACGGAAGGGGCCAGTACTTC; cdr3_aa: CASSQDQYGRGQYF
clone_size: -; v_call: TRBV2; d_call: TRBD1; j_call: TRBJ2-7; cdr3_nt: TGTGCCAGCAGTCCAGGGGGATTTACCTACGAGCAGTACTTC; cdr3_aa: CASSPGGFTYEQYF
clone_size: -; v_call: TRBV11-3; d_call: TRBD2; j_call: TRBJ2-5; cdr3_nt: TGTGCCAGCACAAGACTAGCCGGGGAGACCCAGTACTTC; cdr3_aa: CASTRLAGETQYF
clone_size: -; v_call: TRBV7-3; d_call: TRBD2; j_call: TRBJ2-1; cdr3_nt: TGTGCCAGCAGCTTATCCAGCGGGACCTACAATGAGCAGTTCTTC; cdr3_aa: CASSLSSGTYNEQFF
clone_size: -; v_call: TRBV10-3; d_call: -; j_call: TRBJ2-5; cdr3_nt: TGTGCCACCCAGAACACCCAGGTACAAGAGACCCAGTACTTC; cdr3_aa: CATQNTQVQETQYF
clone_size: -; v_call: TRBV11-3; d_call: -; j_call: TRBJ2-5; cdr3_nt: TGTGCCAGCAGCCCCCGACCCCAGCGTAGCGAGACCCAGTACTTC; cdr3_aa: CASSPRPQRSETQYF
clone_size: -; v_call: TRBV9; d_call: TRBD1; j_call: TRBJ1-1; cdr3_nt: TGTGCCAGCAGCGCCAATGACAGGGAAACTGAAGCTTTCTTT; cdr3_aa: CASSANDRETEAFF
clone_size: -; v_call: TRBV11-2; d_call: TRBD1; j_call: TRBJ1-1; cdr3_nt: TGTGCCAGCAGCTTAGTGGGTGAGGGGGCGACCACTGAAGCTTTCTTT; cdr3_aa: CASSLVGEGATTEAFF
clone_size: -; v_call: TRBV9; d_call: -; j_call: TRBJ2-2; cdr3_nt: TGTGCCAGCAGCGTAGGACAGGTCACCGGGGAGCTGTTTTTT; cdr3_aa: CASSVGQVTGELFF
clone_size: -; v_call: TRBV5-1; d_call: TRBD1; j_call: TRBJ2-2; cdr3_nt: TGCGCCAGCAGCCTACAGGGGACCGGGGAGCTGTTTTTT; cdr3_aa: CASSLQGTGELFF
clone_size: -; v_call: TRBV2; d_call: TRBD1; j_call: TRBJ1-3; cdr3_nt: TGTGCCAGCAGTGTGGACAGGGGCTCTGGAAACACCATATATTTT; cdr3_aa: CASSVDRGSGNTIYF
clone_size: -; v_call: TRBV5-4; d_call: -; j_call: TRBJ1-2; cdr3_nt: TGTGCCAGCAGCCTCTCGGGCGGGGGATCGCCTGGCTACACCTTC; cdr3_aa: CASSLSGGGSPGYTF
clone_size: -; v_call: TRBV7-8; d_call: TRBD1; j_call: TRBJ1-4; cdr3_nt: TGTGCCAGCAGCTCGGGACAGGGGGCAAGTGAAAAACTGTTTTTT; cdr3_aa: CASSSGQGASEKLFF
clone_size: -; v_call: TRBV11-2; d_call: -; j_call: TRBJ1-2; cdr3_nt: TGTGCCAGCAGCTTAGCCCCTGGACAGCAGTATGGCTACACCTTC; cdr3_aa: CASSLAPGQQYGYTF
clone_size: once; v_call: TRBV3-1/TRBV3-2; d_call: TRBD2; j_call: TRBJ2-7; cdr3_nt: TGTGCCAGCAGCCTCGGACTAGCGGGAGGCTACGAGCAGTACTTC; cdr3_aa: CASSLGLAGGYEQYF
clone_size: -; v_call: TRBV5-1; d_call: -; j_call: TRBJ1-2; cdr3_nt: TGCGCCAGCAGCCCAGGACTGAAATATGGCTACACCTTC; cdr3_aa: CASSPGLKYGYTF
clone_size: -; v_call: TRBV5-1; d_call: TRBD2; j_call: TRBJ2-1; cdr3_nt: TGCGCCAGCAGCTTGGACCTAGCGGTATCCTACAATGAGCAGTTCTTC; cdr3_aa: CASSLDLAVSYNEQFF
clone_size: -; v_call: TRBV19; d_call: -; j_call: TRBJ1-1; cdr3_nt: TGTGCCAGTTGGGGGGGTCCCATGAACACTGAAGCTTTCTTT; cdr3_aa: CASWGGPMNTEAFF
clone_size: -; v_call: TRBV3-1/TRBV3-2; d_call: -; j_call: TRBJ1-6; cdr3_nt: TGTGCCAGCAGCCAAGTGACGAGGGAACCCTATAATTCACCCCTCCACTTT; cdr3_aa: CASSQVTREPYNSPLHF
clone_size: -; v_call: TRBV7-8; d_call: -; j_call: TRBJ1-3; cdr3_nt: TGTGCCAGCACCGTTGGAGTCGGTGGAAACACCATATATTTT; cdr3_aa: CASTVGVGGNTIYF
clone_size: once; v_call: TRBV5-5; d_call: TRBD1; j_call: TRBJ2-1; cdr3_nt: TGTGCCAGCAGCTCCGGGACAGGGGAACACAATGAGCAGTTCTTC; cdr3_aa: CASSSGTGEHNEQFF
clone_size: -; v_call: TRBV6-2/TRBV6-3; d_call: TRBD2; j_call: TRBJ2-7; cdr3_nt: TGTGCCAGCAGTTACGGAGACGGGGGGGCCTACGAGCAGTACTTC; cdr3_aa: CASSYGDGGAYEQYF
clone_size: -; v_call: TRBV6-6; d_call: -; j_call: TRBJ1-3; cdr3_nt: TGTGCCAGCAGCAGAGGAAACACCATATATTTT; cdr3_aa: CASSRGNTIYF
clone_size: -; v_call: TRBV19; d_call: -; j_call: TRBJ1-1; cdr3_nt: TGTGCCAGTAGTAAGGGGAGGGGGTGGGTCACTGAAGCTTTCTTT; cdr3_aa: CASSKGRGWVTEAFF
clone_size: -; v_call: TRBV11-3; d_call: -; j_call: TRBJ1-5; cdr3_nt: TGTGCCAGCAGCTTAGAAGGGAGGGAAGCCGATCAGCCCCAGCATTTT; cdr3_aa: CASSLEGREADQPQHF
clone_size: -; v_call: TRBV6-2/TRBV6-3; d_call: -; j_call: TRBJ2-5; cdr3_nt: TGTGCCAGCAGCCGCCCCCGATCGAGCTCCCAAGAGACCCAGTACTTC; cdr3_aa: CASSRPRSSSQETQYF
clone_size: -; v_call: TRBV29-1; d_call: -; j_call: TRBJ1-5; cdr3_nt: TGCAGCGTTGGGGGCGGCGGGGGGTCGGATCAGCCCCAGCATTTT; cdr3_aa: CSVGGGGGSDQPQHF
clone_size: -; v_call: TRBV6-2/TRBV6-3; d_call: -; j_call: TRBJ1-1; cdr3_nt: TGTGCCAGCAGCGACTATCCTCGGGAAGCTTTCTTT; cdr3_aa: CASSDYPREAFF
clone_size: -; v_call: TRBV11-2; d_call: TRBD1; j_call: TRBJ1-3; cdr3_nt: TGTGCCAGCAGCCTTACAGGGGCAACCATATATTTT; cdr3_aa: CASSLTGATIYF